The present T cell receptor (beta chain) was sequenced within a study of blood T cell repertoires in COVID-19. Study as a whole: Both acute and convalescent COVID-19 samples were obtained from the United States, Italy and Spain. T cells, B-cell-depleted T cells, or PBMCs supplied cDNA or gDNA.

Per germline, CDR1 LGHNA and CDR2 YNFKEQ. Trimming took 3 bases from V and 2 from J; bases not matched to a gene: 8. The CDR3 extends over 18 amino acids. As handled by the study authors: Estimation of nucleated cell counts was performed using reference gene primer amplification. TCRdb keeps only in-frame clones here, not all; method: immunoSEQ multiplex PCR. The V and J calls and clone size are taken from that table; D and trimming were inferred from the DNA. The sample includes 30,000 to 40,000 clones, over 75% of them seen just once. The sequence was obtained from a man between 65 and 80 years old with active COVID-19. V is TRBV4-2 and J is TRBJ2-7; 15 bases align to TRBD2. Material: peripheral blood. CDR3 in DNA: TGTGCCAGCAGCCACTTAGGACTAGCGGGGGGGGGAACCTACGAGCAGTACTTC. It yields the protein CASSHLGLAGGGTYEQYF.